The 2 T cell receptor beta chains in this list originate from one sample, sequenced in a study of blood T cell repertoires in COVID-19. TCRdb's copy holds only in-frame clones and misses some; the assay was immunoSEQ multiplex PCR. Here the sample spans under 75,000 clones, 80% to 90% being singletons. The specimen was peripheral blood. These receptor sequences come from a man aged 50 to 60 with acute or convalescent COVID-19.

The CDR3 spells CASNLGTSGSAVGELFF. DNA of the CDR3: TGTGCCAGCAACCTAGGGACTAGCGGGAGTGCGGTCGGGGAGCTGTTTTTT. The chain recombines TRBV7-8 with TRBJ2-2; 14 bases align to TRBD2. Trimming removed 7 bases from V and 7 bases from J; junction bases left unmatched: 11. Germline V gives CDR1 SGHVS, CDR2 FQNEAQ. The CDR3 has 17 amino acids.

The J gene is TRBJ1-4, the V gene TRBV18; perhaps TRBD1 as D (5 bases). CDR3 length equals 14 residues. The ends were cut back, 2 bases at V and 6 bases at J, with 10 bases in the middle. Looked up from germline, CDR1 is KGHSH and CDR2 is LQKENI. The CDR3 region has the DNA TGTGCCAGCTCACCAGGGCAGGGTGATGAAAAACTGTTTTTT. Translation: CASSPGQGDEKLFF.